This T cell receptor (beta chain) was profiled in a study of CD8 T cells in ankylosing spondylitis. Study results and caveats: One TCR beta motif, made up of under ten highly homologous variants, appeared characteristic of ankylosing spondylitis blood.

This CDR3 region has 15 residues. V lost 3 bases and J 6 bases, leaving 18 bases between the germline ends. CDR1 and CDR2 from the germline V gene are SEHNR and FQNEAQ (reference sequence). For this clonotype: Its specificity is unknown.

One entry per CDR3 protein results from TCRdb running MiXCR on the 5' RACE reads. The table has 200,000 to 300,000 distinct CDR3 sequences, over 9.5% seen once. The V call is TRBV7-9, the J call TRBJ2-7, with D maybe TRBD1 (6 bases). The source material was blood, either unsorted or a sorted T cell fraction (not recorded which). The sequence came from a male donor with ankylosing spondylitis or in good health (not recorded which). CDR3 nucleotide sequence: TGTGCCAGCAGCTTGGGTTTTCAGGGGCGTCCCGAGCAGTACTTC. It translates to CASSLGFQGRPEQYF.